This T cell receptor (beta chain) stems from a study of blood T cell repertoires in COVID-19. Looking at the study overall: There were acute and convalescent COVID-19 samples, and they came from the United States, Italy and Spain. Sources were T cells, B-cell-depleted T cells, or PBMCs; the material itself was cDNA or gDNA.

Original analysis: Amplification with reference gene primers provided the estimates of nucleated cell counts. Clones were read by immunoSEQ multiplex PCR, and TCRdb kept only the in-frame ones, dropping some. For V, J and clone size, that table is used; D and trimming come from the DNA. The sample shows 130,000 or so clones, approximately 85% of them seen only once. Germline V gene lookup returns CDR1 KGHSH and CDR2 LQKENI. With 3 bases removed from V and 5 bases from J, the gap between germline ends came to 10 bases. This CDR3 comprises 13 residues. Material: peripheral blood. The genes are TRBV18 and TRBJ1-2; perhaps TRBD1 as D (5 bases). The receptor was derived from a human donor in a cohort sampled during active COVID-19. The CDR3 region has the DNA TGTGCCAGCTCACCGACAGAGACGTATGGCTACACCTTC. It codes for CASSPTETYGYTF.